Listed below are T cell receptor beta chains from one sample, sequenced in a study of cytomegalovirus exposure and HLA in healthy donors. Generated by immunoSEQ multiplex PCR, the TCRdb table keeps only in-frame clones and is missing some. The sample lists about 19,000 clones; approximately 84% were seen once. The sample was PBMCs. Receptor source: a human donor in good health. Both conserved end residues are trimmed from each CDR3. Fields, in order: V gene, clone size, CDR3 protein. Some rows have no size entry. The others give once, few or many, or a class for an expanded clone.

TRBV29-1 | . | SVVDGQPEKLF
TRBV7-2 | . | ASSLSPLATQETQY
TRBV9 | . | ASSVGPGTEAF
TRBV30 | . | AWSPGGGLVQY
TRBV4-2 | . | ASSQEDLKGYEQY
TRBV18 | . | ASSPGLAGKSDTQY
TRBV5-6 | . | ASSLGASGGFTDTQY
TRBV5-1 | . | ASSLGGGTSGRTYYNEQF
TRBV6-1 | . | ASSEVQFLAF
TRBV4-2 | . | ASSQDGTSGPDTQY
TRBV5-1 | once | ASSLTGTGALGEAF
TRBV15 | few | ATSRGVASGGSDEQF
TRBV30 | . | AFSPREFYNEQF
TRBV19 | . | ASSPASGQGGTEAF
TRBV28 | . | ASSFGQGEAQPQH
TRBV18 | few | ASSRREEQY
TRBV5-1 | . | ASSGGTGGYQETQY
TRBV5-1 | . | ASSWGGSADTQY
TRBV6-1 | . | ASSEVSYNEQF
TRBV25-1 | . | ASSEGYNGLAGGNTIY
TRBV30 | few | AWSTTGNEQY
TRBV5-1 | . | ASSLGRDTVYGYT
TRBV7-9 | . | ASSPRTPQGKSYT
TRBV2 | . | ASSRLTSANEQF
TRBV7-2 | . | ASSLGQGDEAF
TRBV18 | . | ASSPPTDYGYT
TRBV9 | . | ASSGGTGYSNQPQH
TRBV27 | . | ASSSRGGTQY
TRBV14 | . | ASSLGLGRTQY
TRBV11-2 | . | ASSLGAGPGYEQY
TRBV7-2 | . | ASSPGTSGSQETQY
TRBV30 | . | AWSTGLALNEQF
TRBV7-3 | . | ASSSGPQYTGELF
TRBV10-2 | . | ARLIDRGPYNSPLH
TRBV19 | . | ASSDYGGGTYEQY